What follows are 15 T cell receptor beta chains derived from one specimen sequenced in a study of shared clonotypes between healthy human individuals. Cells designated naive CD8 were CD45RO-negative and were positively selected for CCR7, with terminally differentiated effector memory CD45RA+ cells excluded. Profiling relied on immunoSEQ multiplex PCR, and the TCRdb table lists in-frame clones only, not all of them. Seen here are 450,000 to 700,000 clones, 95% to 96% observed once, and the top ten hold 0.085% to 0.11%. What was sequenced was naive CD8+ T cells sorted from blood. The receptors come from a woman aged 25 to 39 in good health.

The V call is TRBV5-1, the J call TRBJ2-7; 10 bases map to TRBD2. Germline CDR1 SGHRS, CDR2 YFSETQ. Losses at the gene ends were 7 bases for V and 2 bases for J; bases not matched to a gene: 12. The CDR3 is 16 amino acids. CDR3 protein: CASGIGGLAIPYEQYF. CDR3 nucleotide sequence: TGCGCCAGCGGCATTGGGGGACTAGCGATCCCCTACGAGCAGTACTTC.

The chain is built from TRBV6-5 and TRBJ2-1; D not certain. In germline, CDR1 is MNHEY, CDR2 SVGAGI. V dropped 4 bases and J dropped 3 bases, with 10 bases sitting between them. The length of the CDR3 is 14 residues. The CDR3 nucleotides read TGTGCCAGCAGTTTCGGCGTTAGCTACAATGAGCAGTTCTTC. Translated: CASSFGVSYNEQFF.

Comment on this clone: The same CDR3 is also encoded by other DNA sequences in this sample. The CDR3 bases are TGTGCCAGCAGTTTAGGGGGGGGCTCCTACAATGAGCAGTTCTTC. Protein sequence: CASSLGGGSYNEQFF. The rearrangement joins TRBV27 to TRBJ2-1, with TRBD2 matching over 7 bases. CDR3 size: 15 residues. The V gene's germline CDR1 is MNHEY and CDR2 SMNVEV (reference sequence). V shed 2 bases, J shed 0 bases, and the junction held 1 base outside the gene matches.

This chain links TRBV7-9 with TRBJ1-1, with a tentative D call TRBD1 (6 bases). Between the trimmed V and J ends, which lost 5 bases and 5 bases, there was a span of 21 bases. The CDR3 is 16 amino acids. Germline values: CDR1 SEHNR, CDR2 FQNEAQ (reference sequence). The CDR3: CASSPKGHDFGTEAFF. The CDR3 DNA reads TGTGCCAGCAGCCCTAAGGGACATGACTTTGGGACTGAAGCTTTCTTT.

The CDR3 sequence: CASSLGLALKETQYF. CDR3 coding DNA: TGTGCCAGCAGCTTAGGGCTAGCGCTTAAAGAGACCCAGTACTTC. V and J are TRBV5-6 and TRBJ2-5; D might be TRBD2 (6 bases). CDR1 and CDR2 (germline): SGHDT, YYEEEE. The CDR3 is 15 amino acids. Trimming pared 2 bases from V and 3 bases from J, leaving 14 bases between.

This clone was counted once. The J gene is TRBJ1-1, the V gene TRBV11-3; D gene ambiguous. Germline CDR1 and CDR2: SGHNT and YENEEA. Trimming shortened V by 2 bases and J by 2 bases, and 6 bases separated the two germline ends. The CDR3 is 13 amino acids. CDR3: CASSLIPNTEAFF. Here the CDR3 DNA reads TGTGCCAGCAGCTTAATTCCAAACACTGAAGCTTTCTTT.

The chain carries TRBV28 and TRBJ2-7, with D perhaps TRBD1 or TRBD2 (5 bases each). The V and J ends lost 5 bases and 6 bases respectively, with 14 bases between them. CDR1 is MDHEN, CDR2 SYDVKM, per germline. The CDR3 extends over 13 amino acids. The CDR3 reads CASSDPRAGEQYF. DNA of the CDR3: TGTGCCAGCAGTGACCCCAGGGCGGGCGAGCAGTACTTC.

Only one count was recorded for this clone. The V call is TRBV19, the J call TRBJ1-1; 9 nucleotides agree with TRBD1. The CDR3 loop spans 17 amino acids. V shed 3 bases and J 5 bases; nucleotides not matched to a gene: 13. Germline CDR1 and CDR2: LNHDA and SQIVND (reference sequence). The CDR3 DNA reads TGTGCCAGTAGTATCGACCCGCTACAGGGGGCGCCGACTGAAGCTTTCTTT. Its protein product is CASSIDPLQGAPTEAFF.

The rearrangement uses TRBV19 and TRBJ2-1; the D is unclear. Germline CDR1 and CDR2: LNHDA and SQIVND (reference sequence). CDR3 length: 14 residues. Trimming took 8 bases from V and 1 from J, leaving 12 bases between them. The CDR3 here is CASSQSGSYNEQFF. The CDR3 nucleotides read TGTGCCAGTTCTCAATCGGGTTCCTACAATGAGCAGTTCTTC.

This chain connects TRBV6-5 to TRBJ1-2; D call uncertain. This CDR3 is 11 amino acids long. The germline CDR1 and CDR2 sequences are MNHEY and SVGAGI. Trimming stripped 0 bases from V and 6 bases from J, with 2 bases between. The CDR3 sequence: CASSYSDGYTF. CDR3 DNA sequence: TGTGCCAGCAGTTACTCCGATGGCTACACCTTC.

The CDR3 DNA reads TGCAGCGTAGGACAGGTTTACAATGAGCAGTTCTTC. Translation: CSVGQVYNEQFF. V gene TRBV29-1 combines with J gene TRBJ2-1, with 7 bases matching TRBD1. Germline values: CDR1 SQVTM, CDR2 ANQGSEA. The CDR3 sequence is 12 residues long. J gave up 4 bases and V 6 bases, and 3 bases lay outside the gene matches.

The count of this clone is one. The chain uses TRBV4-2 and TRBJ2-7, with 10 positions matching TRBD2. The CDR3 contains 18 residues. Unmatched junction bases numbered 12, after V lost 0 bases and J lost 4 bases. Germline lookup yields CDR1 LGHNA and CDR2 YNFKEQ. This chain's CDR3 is CASSQDWGLAGVTYEQYF. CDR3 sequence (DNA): TGTGCCAGCAGCCAAGATTGGGGGCTAGCGGGAGTTACATACGAGCAGTACTTC.

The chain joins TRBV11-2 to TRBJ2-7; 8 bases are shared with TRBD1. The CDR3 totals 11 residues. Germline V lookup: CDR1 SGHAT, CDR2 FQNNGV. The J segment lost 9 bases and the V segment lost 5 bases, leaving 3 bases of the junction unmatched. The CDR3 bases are TGTGCCAGCAGCCATGGACAGGGGCAGTACTTC. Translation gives CASSHGQGQYF.

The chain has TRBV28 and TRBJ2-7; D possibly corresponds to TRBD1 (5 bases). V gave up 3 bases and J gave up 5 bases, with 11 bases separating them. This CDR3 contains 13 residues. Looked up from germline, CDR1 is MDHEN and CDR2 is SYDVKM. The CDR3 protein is CASSFAGRNEQYF. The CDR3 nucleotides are TGTGCCAGCAGTTTCGCAGGGCGAAACGAGCAGTACTTC.

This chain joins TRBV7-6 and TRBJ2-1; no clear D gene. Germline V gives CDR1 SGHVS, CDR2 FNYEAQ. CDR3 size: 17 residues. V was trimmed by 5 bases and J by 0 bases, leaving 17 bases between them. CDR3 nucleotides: TGTGCCAGCAGCCCCCCCCAGAGGCAGAGCTCCTACAATGAGCAGTTCTTC. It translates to CASSPPQRQSSYNEQFF.